Described below is a single T cell receptor beta chain sequence and its context. The data belong to a study of CD8 T cells in Susac syndrome. Germline V gene lookup returns CDR1 KGHSH and CDR2 LQKENI. The CDR3 covers 17 residues. The junction had 12 bases not matched to a gene; V was cut back by 0 bases and J by 7 bases. RNA, at about 0.45 to 1 ug, was reverse transcribed with random hexamers. TCRdb ran MiXCR on the immunoSEQ multiplex PCR reads and lists one entry per CDR3 protein. The table lists 100,000 to 150,000 distinct CDR3 sequences, about 94% of them singletons. The chain carries TRBV18 and TRBJ1-1; 9 bases align to TRBD1. This TCR was sampled from a human donor in good health. Material for sequencing was CD4+ T cells from PBMCs. The CDR3 DNA is TGTGCCAGCTCACCACCGATTGGGACAGGGATAGCAAATGAAGCTTTCTTT. It translates to CASSPPIGTGIANEAFF.